This T cell receptor beta chain derives from a study of blood T cell repertoires in COVID-19. Trimming left V 4 bases short and J 3 bases short, with 10 bases between. CDR3 length: 14 amino acids. Germline V gene lookup returns CDR1 LNHDA and CDR2 SQIVND (reference sequence). Measured with immunoSEQ multiplex PCR; TCRdb has only the in-frame clones, and not every one. The data contain about 140,000 clones, 75% to 90% of them singletons. This receptor was obtained from a man in his fifties or sixties with active or convalescent COVID-19. The specimen sequenced was peripheral blood. The rearrangement joins TRBV19 to TRBJ1-5, with D maybe TRBD1 (6 bases). The CDR3 DNA follows: TGTGCCAGTAGTAATCAGGGGTTCAATCAGCCCCAGCATTTT. The encoded protein is CASSNQGFNQPQHF. Full variable domain (remainder filled in from reference TRBV19 and TRBJ1-5): DGGITQSPKYLFRKEGQNVTLSCEQNLNHDAMYWYRQDPGQGLRLIYYSQIVNDFQKGDIAEGYSVSREKKESFPLTVTSAQKNPTAFYLCASSNQGFNQPQHFGDGTRLSIL.